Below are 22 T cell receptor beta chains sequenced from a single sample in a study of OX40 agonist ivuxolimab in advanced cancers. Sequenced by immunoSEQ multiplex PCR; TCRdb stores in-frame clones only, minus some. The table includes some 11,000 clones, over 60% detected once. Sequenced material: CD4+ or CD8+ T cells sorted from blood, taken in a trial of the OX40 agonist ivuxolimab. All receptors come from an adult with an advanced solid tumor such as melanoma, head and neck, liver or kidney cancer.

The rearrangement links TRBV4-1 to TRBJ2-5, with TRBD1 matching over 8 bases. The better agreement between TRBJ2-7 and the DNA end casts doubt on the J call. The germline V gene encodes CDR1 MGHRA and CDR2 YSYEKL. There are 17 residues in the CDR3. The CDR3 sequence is CASSQVEDRVRPYEQYF. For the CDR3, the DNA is TGCGCCAGCAGCCAAGTTGAGGACAGGGTCCGGCCCTACGAGCAGTACTTC.

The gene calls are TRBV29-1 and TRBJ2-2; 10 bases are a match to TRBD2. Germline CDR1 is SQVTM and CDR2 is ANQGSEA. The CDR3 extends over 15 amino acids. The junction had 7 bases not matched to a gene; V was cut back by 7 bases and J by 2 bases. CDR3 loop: CSAETSGVNTGELFF. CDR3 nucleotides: TGCAGCGCCGAAACTAGCGGGGTAAACACCGGGGAGCTGTTTTTT.

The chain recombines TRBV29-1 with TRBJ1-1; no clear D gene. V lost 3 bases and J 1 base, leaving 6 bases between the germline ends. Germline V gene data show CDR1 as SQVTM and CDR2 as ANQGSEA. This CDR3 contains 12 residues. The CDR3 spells CSVEVGNTEAFF. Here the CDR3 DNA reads TGCAGCGTTGAGGTGGGGAACACTGAAGCTTTCTTT.

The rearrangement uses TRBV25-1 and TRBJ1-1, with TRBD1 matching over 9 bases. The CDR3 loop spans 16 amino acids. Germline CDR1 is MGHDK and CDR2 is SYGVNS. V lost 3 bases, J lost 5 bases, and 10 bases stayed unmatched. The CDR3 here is CASSDNFRTGVTEAFF. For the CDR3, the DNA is TGTGCCAGCAGTGATAATTTTCGGACAGGGGTTACTGAAGCTTTCTTT.

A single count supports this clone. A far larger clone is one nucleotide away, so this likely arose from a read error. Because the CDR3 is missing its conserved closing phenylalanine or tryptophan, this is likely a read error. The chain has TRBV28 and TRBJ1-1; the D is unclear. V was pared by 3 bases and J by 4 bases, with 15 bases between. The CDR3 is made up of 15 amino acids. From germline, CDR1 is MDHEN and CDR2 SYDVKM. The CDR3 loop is CASSFFISGSTEAFS. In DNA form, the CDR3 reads TGTGCCAGCAGTTTTTTTATCTCGGGAAGCACTGAAGCTTTCTCT.

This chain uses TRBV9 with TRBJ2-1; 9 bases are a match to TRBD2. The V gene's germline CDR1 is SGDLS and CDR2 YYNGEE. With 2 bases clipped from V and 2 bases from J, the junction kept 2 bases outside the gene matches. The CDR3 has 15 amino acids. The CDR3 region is CASSVASGTYNEQFF. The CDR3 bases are TGTGCCAGCAGCGTGGCTAGCGGGACCTACAATGAGCAGTTCTTC.

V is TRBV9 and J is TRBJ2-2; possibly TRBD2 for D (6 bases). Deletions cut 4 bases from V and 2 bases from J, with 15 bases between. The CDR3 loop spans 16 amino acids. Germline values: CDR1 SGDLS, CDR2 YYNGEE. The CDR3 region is CASSPPGAGNTGELFF. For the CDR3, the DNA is TGTGCCAGCAGCCCCCCCGGGGCGGGAAACACCGGGGAGCTGTTTTTT.

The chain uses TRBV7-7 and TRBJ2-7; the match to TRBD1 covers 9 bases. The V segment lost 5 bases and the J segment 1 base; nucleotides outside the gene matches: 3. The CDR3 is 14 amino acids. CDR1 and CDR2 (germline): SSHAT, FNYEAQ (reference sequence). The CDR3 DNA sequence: TGTGCCAGCAGCCCGGGGACAGGGTCCTACGAGCAGTACTTC. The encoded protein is CASSPGTGSYEQYF.

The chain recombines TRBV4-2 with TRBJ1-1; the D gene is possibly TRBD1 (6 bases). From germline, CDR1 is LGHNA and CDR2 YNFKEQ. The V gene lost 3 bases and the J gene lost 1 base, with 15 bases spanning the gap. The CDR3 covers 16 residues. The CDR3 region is CASSQITRGRNTEAFF. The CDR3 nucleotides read TGTGCCAGCAGCCAGATAACCAGGGGAAGGAACACTGAAGCTTTCTTT.

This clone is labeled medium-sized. CDR3 protein: CASSSTGTGPGNTIYF. The CDR3 bases are TGTGCCAGCAGCTCAACCGGGACAGGGCCGGGAAACACCATATATTTT. The J gene is TRBJ1-3, the V gene TRBV7-9, with 9 bases that match TRBD1. There are 16 residues in the CDR3. The V segment lost 4 bases and the J segment 4 bases; nucleotides outside the gene matches: 8. The germline CDR1 and CDR2 sequences are SEHNR and FQNEAQ (reference sequence). The full variable domain, in which reference TRBV7-9 and TRBJ1-3 provide the parts outside the CDR3, is DTGVSQNPRHKITKRGQNVTFRCDPISEHNRLYWYRQTLGQGPEFLTYFQNEAQLEKSRLLSDRFSAERPKGSFSTLEIQRTEQGDSAMYLCASSSTGTGPGNTIYFGEGSWLTVV.

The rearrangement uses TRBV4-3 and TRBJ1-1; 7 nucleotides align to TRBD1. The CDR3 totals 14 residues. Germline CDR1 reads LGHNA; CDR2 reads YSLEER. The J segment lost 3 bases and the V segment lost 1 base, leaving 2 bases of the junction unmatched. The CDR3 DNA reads TGCGCCAGCAGCCAAGCTACAGGGGACACTGAAGCTTTCTTT. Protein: CASSQATGDTEAFF.

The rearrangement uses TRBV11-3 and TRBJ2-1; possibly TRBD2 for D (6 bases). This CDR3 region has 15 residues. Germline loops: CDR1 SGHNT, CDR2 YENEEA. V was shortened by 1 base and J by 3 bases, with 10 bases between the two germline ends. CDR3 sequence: CASSLGRGIYNEQFF. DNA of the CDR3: TGTGCCAGCAGCTTAGGGCGGGGTATCTACAATGAGCAGTTCTTC.

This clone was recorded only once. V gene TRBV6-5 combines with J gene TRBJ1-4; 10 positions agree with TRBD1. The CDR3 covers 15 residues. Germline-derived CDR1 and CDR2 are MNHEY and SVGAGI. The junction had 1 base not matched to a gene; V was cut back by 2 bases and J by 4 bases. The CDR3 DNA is TGTGCCAGCAGTTACGGGACAGGGGATAATGAAAAACTGTTTTTT. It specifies CASSYGTGDNEKLFF.

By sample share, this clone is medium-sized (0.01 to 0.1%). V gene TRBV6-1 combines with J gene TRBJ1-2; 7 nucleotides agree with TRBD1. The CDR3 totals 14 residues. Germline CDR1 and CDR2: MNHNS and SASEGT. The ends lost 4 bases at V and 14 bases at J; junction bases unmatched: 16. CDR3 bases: TGTGCCAGCAGTGCCCTTACGTGGGAAGGACAGGTGACCTTC. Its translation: CASSALTWEGQVTF.

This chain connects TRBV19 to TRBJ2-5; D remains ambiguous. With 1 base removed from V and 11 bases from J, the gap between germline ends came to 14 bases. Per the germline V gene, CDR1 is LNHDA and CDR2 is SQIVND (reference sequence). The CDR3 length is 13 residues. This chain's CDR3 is CASSIVPPSGQYF. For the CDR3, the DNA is TGTGCCAGTAGTATAGTACCCCCGAGTGGTCAGTACTTC.

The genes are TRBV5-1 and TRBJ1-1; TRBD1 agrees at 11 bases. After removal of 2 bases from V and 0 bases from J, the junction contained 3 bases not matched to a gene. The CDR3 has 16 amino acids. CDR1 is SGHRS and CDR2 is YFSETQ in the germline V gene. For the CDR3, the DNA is TGCGCCAGCAGCTTCGGGACAGGGGGGATGAACACTGAAGCTTTCTTT. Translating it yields CASSFGTGGMNTEAFF.

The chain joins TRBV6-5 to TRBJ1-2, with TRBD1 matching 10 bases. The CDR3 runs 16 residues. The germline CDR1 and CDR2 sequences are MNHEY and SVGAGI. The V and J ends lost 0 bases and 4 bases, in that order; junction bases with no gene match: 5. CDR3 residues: CASSYSRTGGGYGYTF. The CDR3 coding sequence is TGTGCCAGCAGTTACTCCCGGACAGGGGGAGGCTATGGCTACACCTTC.

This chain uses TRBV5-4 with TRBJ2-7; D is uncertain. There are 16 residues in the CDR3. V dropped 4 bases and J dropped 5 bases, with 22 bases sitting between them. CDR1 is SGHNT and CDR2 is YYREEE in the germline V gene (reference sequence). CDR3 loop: CASSQTSAERWDEQYF. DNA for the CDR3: TGTGCCAGCAGCCAAACCAGCGCGGAACGGTGGGACGAGCAGTACTTC.

CDR3 amino acids: CASSFLAGDLLGTQYF. The CDR3 DNA follows: TGTGCCAGCAGCTTTCTAGCGGGAGACCTCCTTGGGACCCAGTACTTC. This chain connects TRBV5-4 to TRBJ2-5, with TRBD2 identical over 10 bases. Germline CDR1 and CDR2: SGHNT and YYREEE (reference sequence). This CDR3 spans 16 amino acids. V lost 2 bases and J lost 7; bases outside the gene matches: 11.

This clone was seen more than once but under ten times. For the CDR3, the DNA is TGTGCCAGCAGCCCCTTCGAGGGTTACGAGCAGTACTTC. Residues: CASSPFEGYEQYF. J is TRBJ2-7 and V is TRBV5-5, with D perhaps TRBD2 (5 bases). V shed 4 bases and J shed 4 bases, with 12 bases lying between them. CDR3 length: 13 amino acids. Germline CDR1 SGHKS, CDR2 YYEKEE (reference sequence). Based on the CDR3 plus reference TRBV5-5 and TRBJ2-7, the full variable domain is DAGVTQSPTHLIKTRGQQVTLRCSPISGHKSVSWYQQVLGQGPQFIFQYYEKEERGRGNFPDRFSARQFPNYSSELNVNALLLGDSALYLCASSPFEGYEQYFGPGTRLTVT.

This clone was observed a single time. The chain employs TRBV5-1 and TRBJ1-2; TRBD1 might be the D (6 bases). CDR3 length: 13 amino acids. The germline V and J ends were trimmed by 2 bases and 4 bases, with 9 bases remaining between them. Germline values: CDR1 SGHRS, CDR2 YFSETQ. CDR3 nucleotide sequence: TGCGCCAGCAGCTTTCAGGACAGCTATGGCTACACCTTC. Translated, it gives CASSFQDSYGYTF.

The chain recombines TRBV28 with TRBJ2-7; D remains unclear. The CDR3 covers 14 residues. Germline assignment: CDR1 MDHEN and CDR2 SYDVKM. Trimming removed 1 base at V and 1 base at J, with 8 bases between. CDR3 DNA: TGTGCCAGCAGTTTATCGGGCCAATCCTACGAGCAGTACTTC. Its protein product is CASSLSGQSYEQYF. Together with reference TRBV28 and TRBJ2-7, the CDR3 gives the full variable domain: DVKVTQSSRYLVKRTGEKVFLECVQDMDHENMFWYRQDPGLGLRLIYFSYDVKMKEKGDIPEGYSVSREKKERFSLILESASTNQTSMYLCASSLSGQSYEQYFGPGTRLTVT.